The text below deals with one TCR beta chain. Its antigen is still unknown. Generated by immunoSEQ multiplex PCR, the TCRdb table keeps only in-frame clones and is missing some. The sample has 60,000 to 85,000 clones, more than 60% seen once. The germline gives CDR1 MNHEY, CDR2 SMNVEV (reference sequence). V shed 0 bases and J shed 2 bases, with 13 bases lying between them. The CDR3 has 16 amino acids. This sample stems from a study of T cell responses to AZD1222 COVID-19 vaccine. Points from the study as a whole: The donor group comprised mostly white British people and more females; the analysis possibly underestimated clonal diversity.

Sequencing was performed on peripheral blood, taken 28 days after the second dose of the MenACWY control vaccine. The gene calls are TRBV27 and TRBJ2-5; D gene ambiguous. The sequence came from an adult who received the MenACWY meningococcal vaccine as a control. The CDR3 DNA sequence: TGTGCCAGCAGTTTATCCCCACAAGAAAATCAAGAGACCCAGTACTTC. Its translation: CASSLSPQENQETQYF.